A selection of T cell receptor beta chains follows, all from one sample in a study of blood T cell repertoires in COVID-19. Assay: immunoSEQ multiplex PCR; the TCRdb copy retains only in-frame clones and omits some. Here the sample spans about 480,000 clones, around 87% being singletons. Sequenced input: PBMCs or T cells enriched from blood (not recorded which). The receptor set was obtained from a woman aged 40 to 50 who had recovered from COVID-19. Each CDR3 is given with its conserved first and last residue. D genes are given only for firm matches. The size field is filled for only some rows; it gives once, few, many or a size class.

-,-,16,TRBV4-2,TRBJ1-1,TGTGCCAGCAGCCCCGTGGCAGGGCCCGTCGGCACTGAAGCTTTCTTT,CASSPVAGPVGTEAFF
-,-,14,TRBV27,TRBJ2-5,TGTGCCAGCAGTTTACGGGTCGGAAGGGAGACCCAGTACTTC,CASSLRVGRETQYF
-,once,14,TRBV25-1,TRBJ2-7,TGTGCCAGCAACCGGAGGGATAGCCCGTACGAGCAGTACTTC,CASNRRDSPYEQYF
-,few,16,TRBV5-8,TRBJ1-5,TGTGCCAGCAGTAAAAGTAGGGGTCCTAGGGATCAGCCCCAGCATTTT,CASSKSRGPRDQPQHF
TRBD1,-,17,TRBV2,TRBJ2-2,TGTGCCAGCAGTCCTAATCGACAGGGGGCAAACACCGGGGAGCTGTTTTTT,CASSPNRQGANTGELFF
-,-,16,TRBV29-1,TRBJ2-7,TGCAGCGTTGGCCCATATAACCCTCAGGGCTCCTACGAGCAGTACTTC,CSVGPYNPQGSYEQYF
-,-,14,TRBV7-2,TRBJ2-1,TGTGCCAGCAGCTTAGGTGGGCACTACAATGAGCAGTTCTTC,CASSLGGHYNEQFF
-,-,14,TRBV27,TRBJ2-5,TGTGCCAGCAGTTTCGGCAGGGGACAAGAGACCCAGTACTTC,CASSFGRGQETQYF
TRBD1,-,15,TRBV24-1,TRBJ1-1,TGTGCCACCAGTGATTCGCGACAGGGAAACACTGAAGCTTTCTTT,CATSDSRQGNTEAFF
TRBD2,few,16,TRBV18,TRBJ2-2,TGTGCCAGCTCACCAATCACTAGCGGGAGCTCCGGGGAGCTGTTTTTT,CASSPITSGSSGELFF
-,-,12,TRBV7-2,TRBJ2-7,TGTGCCAGCAGTTACAGGGACTACGAGCAGTACTTC,CASSYRDYEQYF
-,-,14,TRBV5-6,TRBJ1-1,TGTGCCAGCAGCTCCGGACACCTAAACACTGAAGCTTTCTTT,CASSSGHLNTEAFF
-,few,12,TRBV2,TRBJ2-3,TGTGCCAGCAGTCCCTCGGGAGATACGCAGTATTTT,CASSPSGDTQYF
-,-,17,TRBV30,TRBJ1-6,TGTGCCTGGAGTGTATGGTTGTCATCGGACATCCGGTCACCCCTCCACTTT,CAWSVWLSSDIRSPLHF
TRBD2,once,16,TRBV5-4,TRBJ2-2,TGTGCCAGCAGCCGAGGACTAGCGGGAGACACCGGGGAGCTGTTTTTT,CASSRGLAGDTGELFF
TRBD2,-,16,TRBV7-2,TRBJ2-2,TGTGCCAGCAGCCCGTACACTAGCGTGGGCACCGGGGAGCTGTTTTTT,CASSPYTSVGTGELFF
TRBD1,-,15,TRBV9,TRBJ1-1,TGTGCCAGCAGCGCTCGACAGGGGGAGAGCACTGAAGCTTTCTTT,CASSARQGESTEAFF
TRBD1,-,13,TRBV3-1/TRBV3-2,TRBJ1-1,TGTGCCAGCAGCCGACAGGGGAGAACTGAAGCTTTCTTT,CASSRQGRTEAFF
TRBD1,-,15,TRBV2,TRBJ1-2,TGTGCCGGCAAACGTCCGGGACAGGGCTACTATGGCTACACCTTC,CAGKRPGQGYYGYTF
-,-,14,TRBV14,TRBJ2-7,TGTGCCAGCAGCCAAGGGGGCGAGGCCTACGAGCAGTACTTC,CASSQGGEAYEQYF
TRBD2,-,15,TRBV20-1,TRBJ2-7,TGCAGTGCTAGTCGTCCACTAGCGGGAGTCGACGAGCAGTACTTC,CSASRPLAGVDEQYF
-,once,13,TRBV27,TRBJ2-5,TGTGCCAGCAGTCACCGCAGGGGAGAGACCCAGTACTTC,CASSHRRGETQYF
-,-,13,TRBV12-3/TRBV12-4,TRBJ2-5,TGTGCCAGCAGTTACGGACTCCAAGAGACCCAGTACTTC,CASSYGLQETQYF
TRBD1,-,15,TRBV7-2,TRBJ1-2,TGTGCCAGCAGTCCCCAGGGGGGTTTGAACTATGGCTACACCTTC,CASSPQGGLNYGYTF
-,-,15,TRBV7-2,TRBJ2-2,TGTGCCAGCAGCTGGGGAGTTTCCAAAACCGGGGAGCTGTTTTTT,CASSWGVSKTGELFF
-,-,16,TRBV19,TRBJ1-5,TGTGCCAGTAGTAGGGTAGCAGGGGTGATTATTCAGCCCCAGCATTTT,CASSRVAGVIIQPQHF
-,once,13,TRBV12-3/TRBV12-4,TRBJ2-7,TGTGCCAGCAGTTGGGGCAGACAAGCCGAGCAGTACTTC,CASSWGRQAEQYF
-,-,15,TRBV6-5,TRBJ2-6,TGTGCCAGCCAAAATAGTTTCTCTGGGGCCAACGTCCTGACTTTC,CASQNSFSGANVLTF
-,-,16,TRBV7-2,TRBJ2-3,TGTGCCAGCAGCTTAGATGGCGGATTCTCCACAGATACGCAGTATTTT,CASSLDGGFSTDTQYF
TRBD1,-,17,TRBV15,TRBJ1-2,TGTGCCACCAGCTATACAGGGGGGCGCGGGAGCTATAAGGGCTACACCTTC,CATSYTGGRGSYKGYTF
TRBD2,-,14,TRBV2,TRBJ2-5,TGTGCCAGCAGTCCTGAACTAGCGGAAGAGACCCAGTACTTC,CASSPELAEETQYF
-,-,15,TRBV7-9,TRBJ1-1,TGTGCCAGCAGCAGAGTTACAGGATTGAACACTGAAGCTTTCTTT,CASSRVTGLNTEAFF
TRBD1,-,15,TRBV7-9,TRBJ1-3,TGTGCCAGCAGCGCGGCAGGGGGCGACGGAAACACCATATATTTT,CASSAAGGDGNTIYF
TRBD2,few,14,TRBV10-3,TRBJ2-7,TGTGCCATCAGAGACGGGACTAGTCGATACGAGCAGTACTTC,CAIRDGTSRYEQYF
TRBD2,few,21,TRBV27,TRBJ2-7,TGTGCCAGCAGTTGGGGCAGGGGTACCAGGACTAGCGGGAGGCGAGCCTACGAGCAGTACTTC,CASSWGRGTRTSGRRAYEQYF
TRBD1,-,15,TRBV7-6,TRBJ1-3,TGTGCCAGCAGCCGACAGGGCCGCTCTGGAAACACCATATATTTT,CASSRQGRSGNTIYF
-,-,11,TRBV20-1,TRBJ1-4,TGCAGTGCTAGAGATCTTGAAAAACTGTTTTTT,CSARDLEKLFF